This T cell receptor (beta chain) was recorded in a study of response to subunit inactivated influenza vaccine. The study, taken as a whole, reports: After each seasonal influenza vaccination, few new T cells are recruited, the authors suggested.

CDR1 and CDR2 from the germline V gene are ENHRY and SYGVKD. CDR3 length equals 15 residues. V was cut by 3 bases and J by 5 bases, with 15 bases left in between. On this clonotype: Its specificity is unknown.

Using its own MiXCR run on the RT-PCR reads, TCRdb lists one record per CDR3 protein. Of approximately 570,000 distinct CDR3 sequences listed, approximately 7.7% were seen once; the top ten hold 10% to 15%. The receptor was isolated from a man between 50 and 75 years old who received an inactivated influenza vaccine. This material consisted of PBMCs from blood, taken less than 30 months after vaccination. The chain is built from TRBV10-3 and TRBJ2-3; D remains unclear. CDR3 amino acids: CAISDVRVNGDTQYF. The CDR3 bases are TGTGCCATCAGTGACGTACGGGTGAATGGAGATACGCAGTATTTT.